The 12 T cell receptor beta chains below were found in one sample sequenced in a study of regulatory T cells in long-lasting Graves disease. The time point here: newly diagnosed GD, antithyroid drugs for less than 3 months. Scientists built the TCR library using RNA that was extracted from PBMCs. Through Arm-PCR of CDR3 regions and iRepertoire HTBI primers, TCR beta libraries were built. TCRdb reanalysed the multiplex PCR reads using MiXCR and keeps one entry per CDR3 protein. The sample consists of about 530,000 distinct CDR3 sequences, about 16% of them appearing once. The data also belong to a second study, concerning T cells in Graves' hyperthyroidism and ophthalmopathy.

Source: peripheral blood mononuclear cells (PBMCs), taken at new diagnosis, from a patient treated with antithyroid drugs. The receptors here all came from a woman aged 35-60 years with Graves disease.

The V and J genes are TRBV4-1 and TRBJ1-6; D may be TRBD1 (5 bases). Germline V CDR1 and CDR2: MGHRA, YSYEKL. V dropped 0 bases and J dropped 1 base, with 10 bases sitting between them. The CDR3 is 17 residues long. The CDR3 DNA follows: TGCGCCAGCAGCCAAGACTCCGGGGGGTCCTATAATTCACCCCTCCACTTT. Encoded protein: CASSQDSGGSYNSPLHF.

In its sample, this clonotype was seen a few times. The V and J genes are TRBV11-3 and TRBJ2-6; 7 bases match TRBD2. Trimming removed 2 bases from V and 0 bases from J; junction bases left unmatched: 7. Germline-derived CDR1 and CDR2 are SGHNT and YENEEA. This CDR3 comprises 18 residues. The CDR3 nucleotides are TGTGCCAGCAGCTTAAGGGTGGGCGGGAGCTCTGGGGCCAACGTCCTGACTTTC. Translating gives CASSLRVGGSSGANVLTF.

This clonotype occurred many times. V and J are TRBV2 and TRBJ2-7; D is uncertain. The CDR3 has 11 residues. V lost 5 bases and J lost 9, with 11 bases in between. The germline V gene has CDR1 SNHLY and CDR2 FYNNEI. CDR3 protein: CASSRAGWQYF. Written as DNA, the CDR3 is TGTGCCAGCAGTCGAGCAGGCTGGCAGTACTTC.

This clonotype was observed a handful of times. The chain uses TRBV5-4 and TRBJ1-1; TRBD1 might be the D (6 bases). The germline V and J ends were trimmed by 1 base and 1 base, with 11 bases remaining between them. The CDR3 totals 15 residues. The germline gives CDR1 SGHNT, CDR2 YYREEE (reference sequence). The chain's CDR3 is CASSLTRDKNTEAFF. The CDR3 DNA sequence: TGTGCCAGCAGCTTGACCCGGGACAAGAACACTGAAGCTTTCTTT.

This clonotype showed up just once. The rearrangement uses TRBV6-1 and TRBJ1-1; D is ambiguous. In germline, CDR1 is MNHNS, CDR2 SASEGT. CDR3 length: 13 residues. V lost 6 bases and J lost 4, with 12 bases in between. CDR3 in DNA: TGTGCCAGCAGAGACGGGGTGAGCACTGAAGCTTTCTTT. Protein sequence: CASRDGVSTEAFF.

The sample holds a few counts of this clonotype. The V gene is TRBV19, the J gene TRBJ2-3; 7 nucleotides line up with TRBD2. This CDR3 spans 17 amino acids. V lost 4 bases to trimming and J lost 6 bases; unmatched junction nucleotides: 16. Germline V lookup: CDR1 LNHDA, CDR2 SQIVND (reference sequence). CDR3 protein: CASSSLLTGGSNDTQYF. The CDR3 bases are TGTGCCAGTAGTAGCCTTTTGACGGGGGGATCGAACGATACGCAGTATTTT.

On this clonotype: With a much larger clone just one base away, this may be a read error. This chain connects TRBV5-1 to TRBJ2-7; D could derive from TRBD1 or TRBD2 (5 bases each). The CDR3 has 15 amino acids. Germline V gives CDR1 SGHRS, CDR2 YFSETQ. V lost 5 bases and J 5 bases, leaving 20 bases between the germline ends. The CDR3 sequence: CASSPEDKGIDEQYF. CDR3 nucleotides: TGCGCCAGCAGTCCGGAGGACAAGGGGATCGACGAGCAGTACTTC.

The gene calls are TRBV15 and TRBJ2-5, with D unclear. V was shortened by 1 base and J by 5 bases, with 8 bases between the two germline ends. Germline V gene sequence: CDR1 LNHNV, CDR2 YYDKDF (reference sequence). This CDR3 spans 13 amino acids. The chain's CDR3 is CATSRVKEETQYF. The DNA of the CDR3 is TGTGCCACCAGCAGAGTTAAGGAGGAGACCCAGTACTTC. Using reference TRBV15 and TRBJ2-5 for the parts outside the CDR3, the full variable domain is DAMVIQNPRYQVTQFGKPVTLSCSQTLNHNVMYWYQQKSSQAPKLLFHYYDKDFNNEADTPDNFQSRRPNTSFCFLDIRSPGLGDTAMYLCATSRVKEETQYFGPGTRLLVL.

This clonotype was found many times. The chain links TRBV20-1 to TRBJ1-5; D is uncertain. Trimming cost V 4 bases and J 2 bases, with 9 bases left between them. This CDR3 has 13 residues. CDR1 DFQATT and CDR2 SNEGSKA come from the germline V gene (reference sequence). The CDR3, as DNA: TGCAGTGCTACTAAGCCTGGCAATCAGCCCCAGCATTTT. Residues: CSATKPGNQPQHF.

This clonotype was recorded many times. The chain recombines TRBV28 with TRBJ1-5, with 11 positions matching TRBD1. The CDR3 runs 15 residues. Losses at the gene ends were 3 bases for V and 5 bases for J; bases not matched to a gene: 3. Per the germline V gene, CDR1 is MDHEN and CDR2 is SYDVKM. CDR3 nucleotide sequence: TGTGCCAGCAGTTTTAGGACAGGGGGCTATCAGCCCCAGCATTTT. Translating it yields CASSFRTGGYQPQHF.

This clonotype came up many times. The CDR3 DNA is TGTGCCTGGAGTGACGTGGGCAGCAATCAGCCCCAGCATTTT. Residues: CAWSDVGSNQPQHF. The chain combines TRBV30 with TRBJ1-5; D is unclear. Trimming removed 1 base at V and 1 base at J, with 8 bases between. This CDR3 spans 14 amino acids. Germline CDR1 GTSNPN, CDR2 SVGIG (reference sequence). Combining the CDR3 with reference TRBV30 and TRBJ1-5 gives the whole variable domain SQTIHQWPATLVQPVGSPLSLECTVEGTSNPNLYWYRQAAGRGLQLLFYSVGIGQISSEVPQNLSASRPQDRQFILSSKKLLLSDSGFYLCAWSDVGSNQPQHFGDGTRLSIL.

The table lists this clonotype with many counts. The chain couples TRBV28 to TRBJ1-5; weak D call: TRBD1 (5 bases). The CDR3 is made up of 14 amino acids. V lost 4 bases and J lost 7, with 14 bases in between. Germline CDR1 reads MDHEN; CDR2 reads SYDVKM. This chain's CDR3 is CASSWGRSVQPQHF. The CDR3 DNA follows: TGTGCCAGCAGTTGGGGACGTAGTGTCCAGCCCCAGCATTTT.